What follows are 7 T cell receptor beta chains derived from one specimen sequenced in a study of T cell responses to AZD1222 COVID-19 vaccine. TCRdb's copy holds only in-frame clones and misses some; the assay was immunoSEQ multiplex PCR. The sample lists tens of thousands of clones; over 75% were seen once. The source was peripheral blood, collected on day 0 of AZD1222 vaccination. Source of these receptors: an adult in good health.

The chain employs TRBV6-2 or TRBV6-3 and TRBJ2-2; possibly TRBD1 for D (5 bases). Germline lookup yields CDR1 MNHEY and CDR2 SVGEGT. The CDR3 is made up of 14 amino acids. The V and J ends lost 1 base and 6 bases respectively, with 9 bases between them. The CDR3 DNA sequence: TGTGCCAGCAGTTACTTCAGGGTCGCCGGGGAGCTGTTTTTT. The encoded protein is CASSYFRVAGELFF.

The chain couples TRBV6-5 to TRBJ2-7; TRBD1 matches at 10 bases. This CDR3 is 12 amino acids long. CDR1 MNHEY and CDR2 SVGAGI come from the germline V gene. V dropped 10 bases and J dropped 4; count of bases not matched to a gene: 4. The DNA of the CDR3 is TGTGCCACTCCGGGACAGGGGTACGAGCAGTACTTC. This sequence encodes CATPGQGYEQYF.

This chain connects TRBV19 to TRBJ1-4; 7 positions agree with TRBD1. Germline-derived CDR1 and CDR2 are LNHDA and SQIVND (reference sequence). CDR3 size: 14 residues. The V segment lost 6 bases and the J segment 8 bases; nucleotides outside the gene matches: 9. This chain's CDR3 is CASRPGTVREKLFF. Here the CDR3 DNA reads TGTGCCAGTAGACCCGGGACAGTCCGGGAAAAACTGTTTTTT.

The rearrangement links TRBV10-3 to TRBJ2-1; no firm D call. The CDR3 is made up of 14 amino acids. Germline V gene sequence: CDR1 ENHRY, CDR2 SYGVKD. With 4 bases removed from V and 9 bases from J, the gap between germline ends came to 16 bases. The CDR3 sequence: CAISVSSSPFEQFF. The DNA of the CDR3 is TGTGCCATCAGTGTTAGCTCTTCCCCTTTTGAGCAGTTCTTC.

This clone was seen a single time. The chain couples TRBV2 to TRBJ1-3; no clear D. The V and J ends lost 4 bases and 1 base respectively, with 8 bases between them. The CDR3 loop spans 14 amino acids. In germline, CDR1 is SNHLY, CDR2 FYNNEI. CDR3 region: CASSVLGSGNTIYF. The CDR3 DNA is TGTGCCAGCAGTGTGCTTGGATCTGGAAACACCATATATTTT.

The chain has TRBV6-6 and TRBJ1-6; 10 bases match TRBD1. This CDR3 is built from 15 residues. With 5 bases clipped from V and 7 bases from J, the junction kept 5 bases outside the gene matches. Germline assignment: CDR1 MNHNY and CDR2 SVGAGI (reference sequence). The CDR3 spells CASSRTGGANSPLHF. The CDR3 DNA is TGTGCCAGCAGTCGGACAGGGGGAGCGAATTCACCCCTCCACTTT.

The rearrangement joins TRBV11-2 to TRBJ2-3; D unclear. From germline, CDR1 is SGHAT and CDR2 FQNNGV. V lost 5 bases and J lost 2, with 5 bases in between. The CDR3 spans 12 residues. CDR3 amino acids: CASSPHTDTQYF. Here the CDR3 DNA reads TGTGCCAGCAGCCCCCACACAGATACGCAGTATTTT.